This TCR beta chain was captured by sequencing in a study of cytomegalovirus exposure and HLA in healthy donors. A multiplex PCR was run with 60 Vbeta primers and 13 Jbeta primers. Assay used: immunoSEQ multiplex PCR; TCRdb lists only in-frame clones, some missing. The sample consists of about 160,000 clones, 60% to 70% of them appearing once. Trimming removed 3 bases at V and 0 bases at J, with 12 bases between. CDR3 length: 15 amino acids. Per germline, CDR1 LNHDA and CDR2 SQIVND (reference sequence). This clone has a single count. The antigen is not known. Notes on the study in general: A later analysis found TCR association rates differed by HLA locus, highest for DRB1 and lowest for HLA-C. It was likely that a cluster of highly shared sequence variants was a sequencing artifact.

The clonotype originates from a woman in her sixties or seventies in good health and CMV-seropositive. This chain joins TRBV19 and TRBJ2-7, with D uncertain. The sequencing input was PBMCs. For the CDR3, the DNA is TGTGCCAGTAGTATGAGAGGTTTGATCTCCTACGAGCAGTACTTC. It yields the protein CASSMRGLISYEQYF. The complete variable domain, with remaining parts taken from reference TRBV19 and TRBJ2-7, reads DGGITQSPKYLFRKEGQNVTLSCEQNLNHDAMYWYRQDPGQGLRLIYYSQIVNDFQKGDIAEGYSVSREKKESFPLTVTSAQKNPTAFYLCASSMRGLISYEQYFGPGTRLTVT.